What follows describes a single TCR beta chain. The record originates from a study of cytotoxic CD8 clonotypes in ibrutinib-treated CLL. Target depth was 1 in 200,000 to 1 in 1 million T cells, about 10x per clonotype. The data were produced by immunoSEQ multiplex PCR, yet TCRdb's version contains in-frame clones alone and is incomplete. The data show some 170,000 clones, with roughly 84% seen just once and 3% held by the top ten. The CDR3 runs 15 residues. Germline V CDR1 and CDR2: LNHDA, SQIVND (reference sequence). The ends lost 4 bases at V and 2 bases at J; junction bases unmatched: 6. The chain has TRBV19 and TRBJ1-2; TRBD1 agrees at 8 bases. This clonotype was obtained from a human donor with chronic lymphocytic leukemia. The starting material was PBMCs, obtained at disease progression, from a patient treated with ibrutinib. The CDR3 DNA is TGTGCCAGTAGTAGGAAGAGACAGGGGAACTATGGCTACACCTTC. Its translation is CASSRKRQGNYGYTF. Variable domain in full (rest from reference TRBV19 and TRBJ1-2): DGGITQSPKYLFRKEGQNVTLSCEQNLNHDAMYWYRQDPGQGLRLIYYSQIVNDFQKGDIAEGYSVSREKKESFPLTVTSAQKNPTAFYLCASSRKRQGNYGYTFGSGTRLTVV.